The sequence of this T cell receptor (beta chain) was determined in a study of cytomegalovirus exposure and HLA in healthy donors. Overall study results and limits: It was 164 TCR beta chains that were listed as cytomegalovirus-associated.

Worth noting for this clone: What it recognizes is unknown.

TCRdb's copy holds only in-frame clones and misses some; the assay was immunoSEQ multiplex PCR. The repertoire holds roughly 150,000 clones, with roughly 86% as singletons. Trimming removed 1 base from V and 5 bases from J, with 19 bases in between. Per germline, CDR1 MGHRA and CDR2 YSYEKL. The CDR3 consists of 17 residues. The rearrangement links TRBV4-1 to TRBJ2-3, with D perhaps matching TRBD2 (6 bases). The clonotype comes from a man aged 18 to 29 in good health and CMV-seropositive. The sample was PBMCs. Here the CDR3 DNA reads TGCGCCAGCAGCCAAGTAGGATCTGGCGGGGAAAAAGATACGCAGTATTTT. Amino acid sequence: CASSQVGSGGEKDTQYF.